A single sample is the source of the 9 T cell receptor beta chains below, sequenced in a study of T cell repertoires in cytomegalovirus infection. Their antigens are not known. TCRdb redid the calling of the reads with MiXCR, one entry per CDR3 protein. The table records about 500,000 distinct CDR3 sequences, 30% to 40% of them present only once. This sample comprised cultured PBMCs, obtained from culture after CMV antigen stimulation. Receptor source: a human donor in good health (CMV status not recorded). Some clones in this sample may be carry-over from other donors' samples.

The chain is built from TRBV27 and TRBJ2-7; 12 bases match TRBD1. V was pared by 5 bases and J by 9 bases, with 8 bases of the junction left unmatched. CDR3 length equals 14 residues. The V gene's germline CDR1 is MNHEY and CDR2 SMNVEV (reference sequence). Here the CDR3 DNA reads TGTGCCAGCAGTGGGGACAGGGGGCCGTCGGTGCAGTACTTC. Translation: CASSGDRGPSVQYF.

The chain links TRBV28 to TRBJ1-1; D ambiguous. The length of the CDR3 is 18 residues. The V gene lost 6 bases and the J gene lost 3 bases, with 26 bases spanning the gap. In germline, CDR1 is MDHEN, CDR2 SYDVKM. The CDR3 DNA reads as TGTGCCAGCAGCCAAATTTTAGTGCGGGAAACATGGGACACTGAAGCTTTCTTT. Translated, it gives CASSQILVRETWDTEAFF.

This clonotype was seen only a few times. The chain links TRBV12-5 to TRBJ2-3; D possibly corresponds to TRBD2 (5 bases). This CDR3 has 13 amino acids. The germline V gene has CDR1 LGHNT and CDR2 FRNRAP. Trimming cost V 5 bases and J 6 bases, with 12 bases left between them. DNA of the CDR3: TGTGCTAGTGGTCTAGAGAGGGCGGATACGCAGTATTTT. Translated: CASGLERADTQYF.

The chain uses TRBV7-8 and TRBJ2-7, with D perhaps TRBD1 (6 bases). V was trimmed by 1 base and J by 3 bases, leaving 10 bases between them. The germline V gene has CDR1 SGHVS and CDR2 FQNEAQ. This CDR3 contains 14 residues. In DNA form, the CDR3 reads TGTGCCAGCAGCTTAGAAGCCAGGGGCTACGAGCAGTACTTC. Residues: CASSLEARGYEQYF. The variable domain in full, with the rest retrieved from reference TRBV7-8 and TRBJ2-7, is GAGVSQSPRYKVAKRGQDVALRCDPISGHVSLFWYQQALGQGPEFLTYFQNEAQLDKSGLPSDRFFAERPEGSVSTLKIQRTQQEDSAVYLCASSLEARGYEQYFGPGTRLTVT.

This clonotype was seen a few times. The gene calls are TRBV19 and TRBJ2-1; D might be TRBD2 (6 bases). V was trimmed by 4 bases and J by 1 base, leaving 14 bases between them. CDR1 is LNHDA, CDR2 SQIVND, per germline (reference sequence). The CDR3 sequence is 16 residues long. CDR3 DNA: TGTGCCAGTAGTACTGGAGGGCGCCCATCCTACAATGAGCAGTTCTTC. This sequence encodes CASSTGGRPSYNEQFF.

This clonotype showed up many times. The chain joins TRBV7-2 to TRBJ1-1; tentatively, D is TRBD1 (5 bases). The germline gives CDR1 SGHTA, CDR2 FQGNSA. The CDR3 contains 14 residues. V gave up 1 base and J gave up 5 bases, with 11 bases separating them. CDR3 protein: CASSLGGLGTEAFF. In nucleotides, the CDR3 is TGTGCCAGCAGCTTAGGGGGCTTGGGGACTGAAGCTTTCTTT.

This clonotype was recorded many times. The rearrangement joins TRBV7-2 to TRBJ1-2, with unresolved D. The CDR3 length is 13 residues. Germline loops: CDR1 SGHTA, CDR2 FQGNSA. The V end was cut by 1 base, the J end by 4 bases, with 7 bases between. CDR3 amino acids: CASSLGPLYGYTF. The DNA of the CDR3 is TGTGCCAGCAGCTTAGGTCCCCTCTATGGCTACACCTTC.

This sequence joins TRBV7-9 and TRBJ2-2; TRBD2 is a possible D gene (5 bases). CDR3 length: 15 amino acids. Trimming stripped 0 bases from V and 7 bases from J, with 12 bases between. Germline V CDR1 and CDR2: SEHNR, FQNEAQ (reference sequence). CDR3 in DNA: TGTGCCAGCAGCTTAGCTTCTGCTAGCTACGGGGAGCTGTTTTTT. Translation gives CASSLASASYGELFF.

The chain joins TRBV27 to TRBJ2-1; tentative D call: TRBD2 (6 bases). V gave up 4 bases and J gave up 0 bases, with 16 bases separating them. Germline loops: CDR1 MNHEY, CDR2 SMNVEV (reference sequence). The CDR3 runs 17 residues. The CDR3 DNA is TGTGCCAGCAGTTCCACACGGGACTCTCGCTCCTACAATGAGCAGTTCTTC. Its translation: CASSSTRDSRSYNEQFF.